This T cell receptor beta chain was identified in a study of blood T cell repertoires in COVID-19. Study processing details: Amplification with reference gene primers provided the estimates of nucleated cell counts. The repertoire was sequenced with immunoSEQ multiplex PCR; TCRdb's copy has only in-frame clones and lacks some. The DNA gave D and trimming, while V, J and clone size come from that table. The table has roughly 55,000 clones, around nine tenths seen once; the top ten hold over 5%. With respect to this clone: Within the sample, other DNA sequences also encode this same CDR3.

V shed 3 bases, J shed 4 bases, and the junction held 7 bases outside the gene matches. CDR1 is LNHDA and CDR2 is SQIVND in the germline V gene (reference sequence). This CDR3 has 15 amino acids. Sequencing was performed on peripheral blood. The chain links TRBV19 to TRBJ2-5, with 8 positions matching TRBD2. The clonotype comes from a man between 50 and 59 years old with active COVID-19. The CDR3 coding sequence is TGTGCCAGTAGTATCGGGGGGGCGCGAGGAGAGACCCAGTACTTC. It translates to CASSIGGARGETQYF.